Listed below are T cell receptor beta chains from one sample, sequenced in a study of T-cell reconstitution after alpha-beta-depleted transplantation in children. TCRdb re-called the PCR reads through MiXCR, storing one row per CDR3 protein. The sample includes approximately 240,000 distinct CDR3 sequences, approximately 11% seen only once; the top ten take about 30%. Source: PBMCs, taken before TCRalphabeta/CD19-depleted stem cell transplant. Receptors originate from a child under two years old with acute myeloid leukemia, due to receive a stem cell transplant. The CDR3 runs from the conserved cysteine through the conserved F or W. A D gene is named only where the DNA matches it firmly. Part of the rows lack a size; the others show once, few, many or a class for expanded clones.

>TRBJ2-1|16|TRBD1|-|TRBV28
CASSLPGDRVVDEQFF
TGTGCCAGCAGTCTCCCCGGGGACAGGGTGGTGGATGAGCAGTTCTTC
>TRBJ1-2|15|-|many|TRBV19
CASSTGGTTSNGYTF
TGTGCCAGTAGTACTGGGGGTACGACTTCAAATGGCTACACCTTC
>TRBJ2-1|14|-|many|TRBV24-1
CATSDGSSYNEQFF
TGTGCCACCAGTGACGGGAGCTCCTACAATGAGCAGTTCTTC
>TRBJ2-5|17|TRBD2|many|TRBV28
CASSLVTSGRAGETQYF
TGTGCCAGCAGTTTGGTAACTAGCGGGAGGGCCGGTGAGACCCAGTACTTC
>TRBJ2-1|16|TRBD2|many|TRBV6-5
CASSYSKLAVGNEQFF
TGTGCCAGCAGTTACTCGAAACTAGCGGTGGGCAATGAGCAGTTCTTC
>TRBJ2-2|16|TRBD2|many|TRBV7-8
CASTPRRTSGFGELFF
TGTGCCAGCACCCCACGTAGGACTAGCGGTTTCGGGGAGCTGTTTTTT
>TRBJ1-1|14|-|many|TRBV29-1
CSVPEGGSNTEAFF
TGCAGCGTCCCCGAGGGCGGGTCGAACACTGAAGCTTTCTTT
>TRBJ2-1|13|-|-|TRBV29-1
CSALLEGNNEQFF
TGCAGCGCCCTACTAGAGGGGAACAATGAGCAGTTCTTC
>TRBJ1-6|13|-|many|TRBV18
CASSRVEGPPLHF
TGTGCCAGCTCCCGCGTAGAAGGCCCACCCCTCCACTTT
>TRBJ2-7|13|-|many|TRBV20-1
CSASPTSSYEQYF
TGCAGTGCTTCTCCTACTAGCTCCTACGAGCAGTACTTC
>TRBJ2-2|14|-|-|TRBV5-1
CASSLRLHSGELFF
TGTGCCAGCAGCTTGAGACTTCACTCCGGGGAGCTGTTTTTT
>TRBJ2-3|12|-|few|TRBV7-2
CASSLFRAKQYF
TGTGCCAGCAGCTTATTCCGTGCGAAGCAGTATTTT
>TRBJ2-7|13|-|-|TRBV7-9
CASSYNPTYEQYF
TGTGCCAGCAGCTACAATCCCACCTACGAGCAGTACTTC
>TRBJ2-3|15|TRBD2|once|TRBV6-1
CASSFGLAGVDTQYF
TGTGCCAGCAGCTTTGGACTAGCGGGGGTTGATACGCAGTATTTT
>TRBJ1-2|13|-|many|TRBV20-1
CSAWGPESYGYTF
TGCAGTGCCTGGGGACCCGAAAGCTATGGCTACACCTTC
>TRBJ1-5|17|TRBD1|-|TRBV6-2/TRBV6-3
CASSSSGTGGLGVPHHF
TGTGCCAGCAGTTCCTCCGGGACAGGGGGCCTAGGTGTGCCCCATCATTTT
>TRBJ2-1|14|TRBD1|many|TRBV29-1
CSVEQGTDYNEQFF
TGCAGCGTTGAGCAGGGGACAGACTACAATGAGCAGTTCTTC
>TRBJ1-1|14|-|many|TRBV5-1
CASSLDRVNTEAFF
TGCGCCAGCAGCTTGGACAGGGTGAACACTGAAGCTTTCTTT
>TRBJ1-5|15|-|-|TRBV5-1
CASSPGTYSNQPQHF
TGCGCCAGCAGCCCCGGGACATACAGCAATCAGCCCCAGCATTTT
>TRBJ2-1|15|-|many|TRBV20-1
CSARGGGVSYNEQFF
TGCAGTGCTAGAGGGGGCGGGGTTTCCTACAATGAGCAGTTCTTC
>TRBJ2-7|13|-|many|TRBV9
CASSVGSSYEQYF
TGTGCCAGCAGCGTAGGCAGCTCCTACGAGCAGTACTTC
>TRBJ2-3|13|-|many|TRBV2
CACRSDNTDTQYF
TGTGCCTGCAGGTCTGACAACACAGATACGCAGTATTTT
>TRBJ1-1|12|-|many|TRBV28
CASTWGNTEAFF
TGTGCCAGCACCTGGGGCAACACTGAAGCTTTCTTT
>TRBJ2-5|19|TRBD2|many|TRBV7-6
CASSLLPGLGSGRRETQYF
TGTGCCAGCAGCTTATTGCCAGGGCTAGGTAGCGGGAGGAGGGAGACCCAGTACTTC
>TRBJ2-6|15|-|many|TRBV20-1
CSASRQLSGANVLTF
TGCAGTGCTTCCCGACAGCTCTCTGGGGCCAACGTCCTGACTTTC
>TRBJ1-6|15|TRBD1|many|TRBV11-2
CASSVRQGARSPLHF
TGTGCCAGCAGCGTTAGACAGGGGGCGCGGTCACCCCTCCACTTT
>TRBJ1-3|16|TRBD1|few|TRBV28
CASSFTGADRGNTIYF
TGTGCCAGCAGTTTTACAGGGGCGGACAGGGGAAACACCATATATTTT
>TRBJ2-3|15|TRBD1|many|TRBV5-1
CASSPGTGNTDTQYF
TGCGCCAGCAGCCCTGGGACAGGGAACACAGATACGCAGTATTTT
>TRBJ2-1|15|TRBD2|many|TRBV12-3/TRBV12-4
CASSEGLAGVNEQFF
TGTGCCAGCAGTGAGGGACTAGCGGGAGTAAATGAGCAGTTCTTC
>TRBJ2-1|15|TRBD2|many|TRBV4-2
CASSPMRGSANEQFF
TGTGCCAGCAGCCCTATGCGCGGGAGTGCCAATGAGCAGTTCTTC
>TRBJ2-5|15|TRBD2|few|TRBV19
CASSIASGSKETQYF
TGTGCCAGTAGTATTGCCAGCGGGAGTAAAGAGACCCAGTACTTC
>TRBJ2-4|12|-|many|TRBV10-3
CAISERRDIQYF
TGTGCCATCAGTGAGAGGCGGGACATTCAGTACTTC
>TRBJ1-1|13|-|many|TRBV25-1
CASSPVGDTEAFF
TGTGCCAGCAGTCCCGTGGGAGACACTGAAGCTTTCTTT
>TRBJ2-7|13|-|many|TRBV12-3/TRBV12-4
CASSLMTDYEQYF
TGTGCCAGCAGTCTGATGACAGACTACGAGCAGTACTTC
>TRBJ2-5|15|TRBD2|few|TRBV20-1
CSAPSLAGGQETQYF
TGCAGTGCTCCCAGCCTAGCGGGAGGGCAAGAGACCCAGTACTTC
>TRBJ2-2|16|-|many|TRBV6-5
CASSYARGVNTGELFF
TGTGCCAGCAGTTACGCCAGGGGGGTCAACACCGGGGAGCTGTTTTTT
>TRBJ2-5|14|-|-|TRBV7-8
CASSLGGILKTQYF
TGTGCCAGCAGCTTGGGCGGGATACTAAAGACCCAGTACTTC
>TRBJ2-5|15|-|many|TRBV7-6
CASSPTSPPKETQYF
TGTGCCAGCAGCCCTACGAGTCCCCCCAAAGAGACCCAGTACTTC
>TRBJ2-5|11|-|many|TRBV7-2
CASSSRGTQYF
TGTGCCAGCAGCAGTCGGGGGACCCAGTACTTC
>TRBJ2-5|15|TRBD2|many|TRBV3-1
CASSQVSGVAETQYF
TGTGCCAGCAGCCAAGTAAGCGGGGTGGCCGAGACCCAGTACTTC
>TRBJ2-7|13|TRBD2|many|TRBV5-1
CASSRTSGGTRYF
TGCGCCAGCAGCCGGACTAGCGGGGGGACTCGGTACTTC
>TRBJ2-5|13|-|many|TRBV19
CASSNRDQETQYF
TGTGCCAGTAGTAACAGGGACCAAGAGACCCAGTACTTC
>TRBJ2-1|15|-|many|TRBV7-3
CASSSIVGPGHEQFF
TGTGCCAGCAGCTCGATCGTGGGCCCCGGTCATGAGCAGTTCTTC
>TRBJ2-5|13|-|-|TRBV2
CASSGGRPETQYF
TGTGCCAGCAGTGGAGGCAGACCAGAGACCCAGTACTTC
>TRBJ2-7|15|TRBD2|many|TRBV5-1
CASSAQSGGTYEQYF
TGCGCCAGCAGCGCGCAAAGCGGGGGGACCTACGAGCAGTACTTC